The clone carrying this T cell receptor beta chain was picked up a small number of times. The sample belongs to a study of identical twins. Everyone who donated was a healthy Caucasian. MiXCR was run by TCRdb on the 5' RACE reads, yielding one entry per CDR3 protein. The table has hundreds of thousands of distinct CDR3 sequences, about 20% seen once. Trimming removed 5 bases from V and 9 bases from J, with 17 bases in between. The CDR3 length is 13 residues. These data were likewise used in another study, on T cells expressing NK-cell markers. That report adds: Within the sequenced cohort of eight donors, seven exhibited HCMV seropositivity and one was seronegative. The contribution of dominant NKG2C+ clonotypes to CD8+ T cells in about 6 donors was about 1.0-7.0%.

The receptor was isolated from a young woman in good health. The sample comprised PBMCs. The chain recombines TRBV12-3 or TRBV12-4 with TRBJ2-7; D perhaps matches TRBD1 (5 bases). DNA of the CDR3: TGTGCCAGCAGTATCCAGACAGTGGAGAGGCAGTACTTC. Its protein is CASSIQTVERQYF.